This T cell receptor (beta chain) is from a study of blood T cell repertoires in COVID-19. Sequenced by immunoSEQ multiplex PCR; TCRdb stores in-frame clones only, minus some. Of some 35,000 clones in the sample, 78% were seen once. This clone has more than one count but fewer than ten. Sample: peripheral blood. The sequence was obtained from a man between 65 and 79 years old with acute or convalescent COVID-19.

In DNA, the CDR3 is TGTGCCAGCAGAATGACAGGGAATAATTCACCCCTCCACTTT. As protein: CASRMTGNNSPLHF. The V call is TRBV7-9, the J call TRBJ1-6; TRBD1 agrees at 7 bases. Trimming took 6 bases from V and 5 from J; bases not matched to a gene: 4. The germline V gene has CDR1 SEHNR and CDR2 FQNEAQ (reference sequence). The CDR3 spans 14 residues. The variable domain in full, completed from reference TRBV7-9 and TRBJ1-6, reads DTGVSQNPRHKITKRGQNVTFRCDPISEHNRLYWYRQTLGQGPEFLTYFQNEAQLEKSRLLSDRFSAERPKGSFSTLEIQRTEQGDSAMYLCASRMTGNNSPLHFGNGTRLTVT.